The rows below give T cell receptor beta chains drawn from one sample of a study of blood T cell repertoires in COVID-19. The protocol was immunoSEQ multiplex PCR, while the TCRdb copy is restricted to in-frame clones and leaves out a portion. The sample holds around 380,000 clones, around 87% seen once. Sequencing used PBMCs or T cells enriched from blood (not recorded which). The receptor set was obtained from a man aged 30-40 years who had recovered from COVID-19. Each CDR3 is given with its conserved first and last residue. D genes are given only for firm matches. Clone size appears in some rows only: once, few, many, or a class for an expanded clone.

V gene	J gene	clone size	D gene	CDR3 protein	CDR3 DNA
TRBV4-1	TRBJ1-2	NA	NA	CASSQDSREGYGYTF	TGCGCCAGCAGCCAAGATTCCCGGGAGGGATACGGCTACACCTTC
TRBV4-1	TRBJ2-1	once	TRBD2	CASSQADSLAGEQFF	TGCGCCAGCAGCCAAGCTGATTCCCTAGCGGGGGAACAGTTCTTC
TRBV2	TRBJ1-6	NA	TRBD1	CASRLLTGETSPLHF	TGTGCCAGCAGACTCCTGACAGGGGAGACTTCACCCCTCCACTTT
TRBV18	TRBJ1-5	NA	TRBD1	CASSPPTGGNQPQHF	TGTGCCAGCTCACCACCAACAGGGGGGAATCAGCCCCAGCATTTT
TRBV4-1	TRBJ2-3	NA	NA	CASSLVEGGFSRTDTQYF	TGCGCCAGCAGCCTCGTGGAGGGGGGGTTCTCTCGCACAGATACGCAGTATTTT
TRBV19	TRBJ2-1	NA	TRBD2	CASSILAEYNEQFF	TGTGCCAGTAGTATACTAGCGGAGTACAATGAGCAGTTCTTC
TRBV5-4	TRBJ2-5	NA	TRBD1	CASSGGTGYGETQYF	TGTGCCAGCAGCGGAGGGACAGGATACGGGGAGACCCAGTACTTC
TRBV19	TRBJ1-6	NA	NA	CASSEDRPYNSPLHF	TGTGCCAGTAGCGAAGACAGACCCTACAATTCACCCCTCCACTTT
TRBV4-1	TRBJ1-3	NA	NA	CASSQDPGDGNTIYF	TGCGCCAGCAGCCAAGACCCAGGGGACGGAAACACCATATATTTT
TRBV18	TRBJ2-5	NA	TRBD1	CASSPDRGETQYF	TGTGCCAGCTCACCAGACAGGGGAGAGACCCAGTACTTC
TRBV15	TRBJ1-5	NA	TRBD1	CATSRAPGQGMPQHF	TGTGCCACCAGCAGAGCCCCGGGACAGGGGATGCCCCAGCATTTT
TRBV9	TRBJ1-2	NA	NA	CASSSSGGEGYTF	TGTGCCAGCAGCAGTAGCGGAGGGGAAGGCTACACCTTC
TRBV5-8	TRBJ1-5	NA	NA	CASSLGQADPSQHF	TGTGCCAGCAGCTTGGGACAGGCCGACCCATCCCAGCATTTT
TRBV11-2	TRBJ2-1	NA	TRBD2	CASLRLATYNEQFF	TGTGCCAGCTTAAGACTAGCGACCTACAATGAGCAGTTCTTC
TRBV11-2	TRBJ1-1	NA	TRBD1	CASWGDSKNTEAFF	TGTGCCAGTTGGGGGGACAGTAAGAACACTGAAGCTTTCTTT
TRBV7-9	TRBJ2-4	NA	NA	CASSLIQGRDIQYF	TGTGCCAGCAGCTTAATTCAGGGAAGGGACATTCAGTACTTC
TRBV7-9	TRBJ2-3	few	TRBD2	CASSSGLAGAGDTQYF	TGTGCCAGCAGCTCCGGACTAGCGGGGGCCGGGGATACGCAGTATTTT
TRBV2	TRBJ2-5	NA	TRBD1	CASSRTGKETQYF	TGTGCCAGCAGTCGGACAGGGAAGGAGACCCAGTACTTC
TRBV5-8	TRBJ2-7	NA	TRBD1	CASSGLTGAYYEQYF	TGTGCCAGCAGCGGACTGACAGGGGCATACTACGAGCAGTACTTC
TRBV11-2	TRBJ2-7	NA	TRBD2	CASRRLAESSYEQYF	TGTGCCAGCAGGAGACTAGCAGAGAGCTCCTACGAGCAGTACTTC
TRBV4-2	TRBJ2-7	NA	TRBD1	CASSQEVTGVAEQYF	TGTGCCAGCAGCCAAGAAGTAACAGGGGTGGCCGAGCAGTACTTC
TRBV11-1	TRBJ1-2	NA	NA	CASSAGFSGYGYTF	TGTGCCAGCAGCGCGGGTTTTTCAGGCTATGGCTACACCTTC
TRBV3-1/TRBV3-2	TRBJ2-3	NA	NA	CASSPPGRDTQYF	TGTGCCAGCAGCCCCCCCGGTCGGGATACGCAGTATTTT
TRBV5-1	TRBJ1-2	NA	NA	CASSYGDSYGYTF	TGCGCCAGCAGCTACGGTGACAGCTATGGCTACACCTTC
TRBV7-9	TRBJ2-5	NA	NA	CASSYFGVQETQYF	TGTGCCAGCAGCTACTTCGGGGTTCAAGAGACCCAGTACTTC
TRBV5-1	TRBJ1-6	few	TRBD1	CASGTGVDSPLHF	TGCGCCAGCGGAACAGGGGTGGATTCACCCCTCCACTTT
TRBV7-9	TRBJ1-1	NA	NA	CASSQLAGGEAFF	TGTGCCAGCAGCCAACTCGCGGGGGGCGAAGCTTTCTTT
TRBV6-5	TRBJ2-2	NA	TRBD1	CASRPRTGDTGELFF	TGTGCCAGCAGACCTCGGACAGGGGACACCGGGGAGCTGTTTTTT
TRBV7-2	TRBJ2-1	NA	TRBD1	CASSLGTGALGQQFF	TGTGCCAGCAGCTTAGGGACAGGGGCCCTGGGTCAGCAGTTCTTC
TRBV14	TRBJ1-3	NA	TRBD1	CASSQTTGVGNTIYF	TGTGCCAGCAGCCAAACGACAGGGGTCGGAAACACCATATATTTT
TRBV10-2	TRBJ1-6	NA	NA	CASSEGGPGSPLHF	TGCGCCAGCAGTGAAGGAGGACCTGGTTCACCCCTCCACTTT
TRBV3-1/TRBV3-2	TRBJ1-5	NA	NA	CASSQDLRQPQHF	TGTGCCAGCAGCCAAGATCTTCGGCAGCCCCAGCATTTT
TRBV25-1	TRBJ2-5	NA	NA	CASSDKTPKEDQYF	TGTGCCAGCAGTGACAAGACACCGAAGGAAGACCAGTACTTC
TRBV5-1	TRBJ1-2	NA	TRBD1	CASTTLDRWSGYTF	TGCGCCAGCACCACCCTGGACAGGTGGAGTGGCTACACCTTC
TRBV10-2	TRBJ1-2	NA	NA	CASRNRVSLELYGYTF	TGCGCCAGCAGAAACAGGGTTTCCCTCGAATTATATGGCTACACCTTC
TRBV18	TRBJ1-4	NA	NA	CASSPGSGYEKLFF	TGTGCCAGCTCACCTGGGTCGGGGTATGAAAAACTGTTTTTT
TRBV6-2/TRBV6-3	TRBJ2-5	NA	TRBD2	CASSPLAGGETQYF	TGTGCCAGCAGTCCCCTAGCGGGGGGCGAGACCCAGTACTTC
TRBV2	TRBJ1-5	few	NA	CASSEHRVNQPQHF	TGTGCCAGCAGTGAACACAGGGTCAATCAGCCCCAGCATTTT
TRBV19	TRBJ1-1	once	TRBD1	CASKRAGGPDTEAFF	TGTGCCAGTAAGAGAGCAGGGGGCCCGGACACTGAAGCTTTCTTT
TRBV10-2	TRBJ2-7	NA	NA	CASTGVTSYEQYF	TGCGCCAGCACGGGGGTTACGTCGTACGAGCAGTACTTC
TRBV12-3/TRBV12-4	TRBJ1-3	NA	TRBD1	CASSTGAGNTIYF	TGTGCCAGTTCGACAGGGGCGGGAAACACCATATATTTT
TRBV10-3	TRBJ2-3	NA	TRBD2	CAISDGTSGGTDTQYF	TGTGCCATCAGTGACGGGACTAGCGGGGGCACAGATACGCAGTATTTT
TRBV25-1	TRBJ2-7	NA	TRBD2	CASSDLAGPSYEQYF	TGTGCCAGCAGTGACCTAGCGGGCCCATCCTACGAGCAGTACTTC
TRBV6-1	TRBJ1-1	NA	NA	CASSGQAKSTGTEAFF	TGTGCCAGCAGTGGCCAGGCCAAATCGACAGGCACTGAAGCTTTCTTT
TRBV19	TRBJ2-4	NA	TRBD2	CASSIKGLAEAKNIQYF	TGTGCCAGTAGTATTAAGGGACTAGCGGAAGCCAAAAACATTCAGTACTTC
TRBV19	TRBJ1-4	NA	TRBD1	CASSQTGGSVNEKLFF	TGTGCCAGTAGTCAAACAGGGGGTTCCGTTAATGAAAAACTGTTTTTT
TRBV30	TRBJ1-1	once	NA	CAWGEKRTEAFF	TGTGCCTGGGGGGAGAAGCGCACTGAAGCTTTCTTT
TRBV19	TRBJ2-1	NA	TRBD2	CASSSRLAGGPSPYNEQFF	TGTGCCAGTAGTTCAAGACTAGCGGGGGGGCCTAGCCCCTACAATGAGCAGTTCTTC
TRBV7-2	TRBJ1-1	NA	NA	CASRYFTGNTEAFF	TGTGCCAGCAGATACTTCACGGGGAACACTGAAGCTTTCTTT
TRBV9	TRBJ1-2	NA	NA	CASSPFGGSNYGYTF	TGTGCCAGCAGCCCCTTCGGAGGGTCCAACTATGGCTACACCTTC
TRBV4-1	TRBJ1-5	NA	NA	CASSQGAGRGPQHF	TGCGCCAGCAGCCAAGGTGCAGGGAGGGGGCCCCAGCATTTT
TRBV3-1/TRBV3-2	TRBJ1-4	NA	TRBD1	CASSPGQGVGKLFF	TGTGCCAGCAGCCCCGGACAGGGGGTGGGGAAACTGTTTTTT